This T cell receptor beta chain emerged from a study of shared clonotypes between healthy human individuals. Study-level findings and limits: Rarefaction analysis demonstrated incomplete sorted-subset sequencing notwithstanding large depth.

Each subset's genomic DNA was shared equally among a number of immunoSEQ plates. The data were produced by immunoSEQ multiplex PCR, yet TCRdb's version contains in-frame clones alone and is incomplete. The table includes approximately 1.5 million clones, 98% detected once. The junction had 11 bases not matched to a gene; V was cut back by 4 bases and J by 5 bases. The CDR3 extends over 17 amino acids. The V gene's germline CDR1 is MDHEN and CDR2 SYDVKM. Details on this clone: The antigen is undetermined.

This sequence was found in a man aged 25-45 years in good health. The sequencing sample was made of naive CD4+ T cells sorted from blood. As for subset: CD45RA+ positively selected. V is TRBV28 and J is TRBJ2-2; 9 bases fit TRBD2. The CDR3, as DNA: TGTGCCAGCAGTTCCCCAAGGAGCGGGAGGACTACCGGGGAGCTGTTTTTT. Translated: CASSSPRSGRTTGELFF.